The 2 T cell receptor beta chains given below trace back to one sample, sequenced in a study of vaccination and CD4 T cells after COVID-19. These receptors have no identified antigens. The Oncomine TCR Beta short-read assay generated sequence data from the DNA of cultured CD4+ T cells. TCRdb analysed the PCR reads with MiXCR anew, one entry per CDR3 protein. The table lists about 5,100 distinct CDR3 sequences, roughly 45% of them singletons, with about 60% in the top ten. The treatment was: roughly 11-day PBMC culture with coronavirus spike peptide pools or control peptides (ViraFEST assay). The sample comprised CD4+ T cells from blood, cultured in vitro. The source of these receptors is a human donor who had recovered from COVID-19.

This clonotype has only a few counts. This chain links TRBV27 with TRBJ2-1; TRBD2 aligns across 9 bases. The germline V gene encodes CDR1 MNHEY and CDR2 SMNVEV (reference sequence). Trimming removed 3 bases from V and 3 bases from J; junction bases left unmatched: 3. The CDR3 is 15 residues long. This CDR3 reads CASSLETSGYNEQFF. The CDR3, as DNA: TGTGCCAGCAGTTTGGAGACTAGCGGCTACAATGAGCAGTTCTTC.

This clonotype was seen a few times. V usage is TRBV20-1 and J usage is TRBJ2-7; D assignment may be TRBD1 or TRBD2 (6 bases each). This CDR3 spans 12 amino acids. Germline values: CDR1 DFQATT, CDR2 SNEGSKA (reference sequence). Trimming pared 5 bases from V and 5 bases from J, leaving 13 bases between. The CDR3 bases are TGCAGTGCTTCCCGGGGGCTCAACGAGCAGTACTTC. This translates into CSASRGLNEQYF.